Following are 21 T cell receptor beta chains from one sample sequenced in a study of blood T cell repertoires in COVID-19. Libraries were prepared by immunoSEQ multiplex PCR; TCRdb keeps only in-frame clonotypes and omits some of them. Among some 300,000 clones listed, over 90% were seen once. The sample consisted of PBMCs or T cells enriched from blood (not recorded which). Source of these receptors: a woman aged 25 to 39 who had been exposed to COVID-19.

This rearrangement joins TRBV3-1 (or the pseudogene TRBV3-2) to TRBJ1-3; D unclear. The CDR3 totals 16 residues. V lost 3 bases, J lost 1 base, and 13 bases lay in between. Germline loops: CDR1 LGHDT, CDR2 YNNKEL (reference sequence). CDR3 region: CASSHPFRGSGNTIYF. The CDR3 DNA is TGTGCCAGCAGCCATCCGTTCCGCGGGTCTGGAAACACCATATATTTT.

V gene TRBV6-5 combines with J gene TRBJ2-7; TRBD2 agrees at 9 bases. The germline gives CDR1 MNHEY, CDR2 SVGAGI. V was clipped by 5 bases and J by 3 bases; unmatched bases: 5. This CDR3 region has 14 residues. CDR3 nucleotide sequence: TGTGCCAGCAGTCCTAGCGGGATTGTCTACGAGCAGTACTTC. This encodes CASSPSGIVYEQYF.

The rearrangement links TRBV7-2 to TRBJ2-7; TRBD2 agrees at 8 bases. Germline assignment: CDR1 SGHTA and CDR2 FQGNSA. The V and J ends lost 1 base and 7 bases, in that order; junction bases with no gene match: 6. The CDR3 consists of 14 residues. The CDR3 bases are TGTGCCAGCAGCTTAGTCGGGGGGGCCAAGGAGCAGTACTTC. Encoded protein: CASSLVGGAKEQYF.

The chain links TRBV19 to TRBJ2-6, with TRBD1 as a possible D gene (6 bases). Trimming removed 5 bases from V and 4 bases from J, with 21 bases in between. Germline V gene data show CDR1 as LNHDA and CDR2 as SQIVND (reference sequence). The CDR3 consists of 18 residues. The CDR3 sequence: CASSVRQDPLYGANVLTF. The DNA for the CDR3 is TGTGCCAGTAGTGTGCGACAGGATCCCCTCTACGGGGCCAACGTCCTGACTTTC. Combining the CDR3 with reference TRBV19 and TRBJ2-6 gives the whole variable domain DGGITQSPKYLFRKEGQNVTLSCEQNLNHDAMYWYRQDPGQGLRLIYYSQIVNDFQKGDIAEGYSVSREKKESFPLTVTSAQKNPTAFYLCASSVRQDPLYGANVLTFGAGSRLTVL.

The chain couples TRBV10-3 to TRBJ1-6; tentative D call: TRBD1 (6 bases). The CDR3 covers 16 residues. CDR1 and CDR2 (germline): ENHRY, SYGVKD. The germline V and J ends were trimmed by 3 bases and 8 bases, with 17 bases remaining between them. CDR3 protein: CAISDRNRDLHSPLHF. The CDR3 nucleotides read TGTGCCATCAGTGATCGAAACAGGGACCTCCATTCACCCCTCCACTTT.

The chain is built from TRBV6-5 and TRBJ2-2, with TRBD2 matching over 9 bases. CDR1 MNHEY and CDR2 SVGAGI come from the germline V gene. V trimming: 0 bases; J trimming: 6 bases; junction bases outside the gene matches: 5. This CDR3 comprises 16 residues. The CDR3 loop is CASSYSLAGVAGELFF. CDR3 sequence (DNA): TGTGCCAGCAGTTACTCTTTAGCGGGGGTTGCCGGGGAGCTGTTTTTT.

CDR3 amino acids: CASSAGGNTEAFF. The DNA for the CDR3 is TGTGCCAGCTCCGCAGGTGGGAACACTGAAGCTTTCTTT. V gene TRBV18 combines with J gene TRBJ1-1; no reliable D call. CDR3 length: 13 amino acids. Looked up from germline, CDR1 is KGHSH and CDR2 is LQKENI. Trimming pared 6 bases from V and 1 base from J, leaving 9 bases between.

The rearrangement links TRBV5-1 to TRBJ2-1; 11 positions match TRBD2. CDR1 and CDR2 (germline): SGHRS, YFSETQ. CDR3 length: 19 amino acids. V gave up 5 bases and J gave up 0 bases; unmatched junction bases: 13. The CDR3 protein is CASRGVLAGGTFSYNEQFF. The CDR3 nucleotides are TGCGCCAGCAGGGGAGTGTTAGCGGGGGGGACCTTCTCCTACAATGAGCAGTTCTTC.

The genes are TRBV7-6 and TRBJ2-6; tentative D call: TRBD1 (5 bases). Germline values: CDR1 SGHVS, CDR2 FNYEAQ. Between the trimmed V and J ends, which lost 1 base and 0 bases, there was a span of 16 bases. CDR3 length: 19 residues. The CDR3 DNA follows: TGTGCCAGCAGCTTAGAGGTCGGCCAGGGAAGCTCTGGGGCCAACGTCCTGACTTTC. Protein product: CASSLEVGQGSSGANVLTF.

The rearrangement links TRBV11-2 to TRBJ1-1, with a possible D match to TRBD1 (5 bases). V shed 3 bases and J shed 0 bases, with 8 bases lying between them. The length of the CDR3 is 14 residues. Germline CDR1 and CDR2: SGHAT and FQNNGV. CDR3 protein: CASSFGRVNTEAFF. For the CDR3, the DNA is TGTGCCAGCAGCTTTGGCAGGGTGAACACTGAAGCTTTCTTT.

Worth noting for this clone: A junction end diverges from the germline sequence, so it may reflect a read error. The rearrangement uses TRBV9 and TRBJ1-2, with 9 bases matching TRBD1. This CDR3 comprises 11 residues. The germline V gene has CDR1 SGDLS and CDR2 YYNGEE. As DNA, the CDR3 is TGTGCCAGCAGTACTACAGGGGGCTTCACCTTC. This encodes CASSTTGGFTF.

This chain links TRBV15 with TRBJ1-4; 11 bases align to TRBD1. V shed 4 bases, J shed 8 bases, and the junction held 6 bases outside the gene matches. CDR3 length equals 15 residues. Germline CDR1 reads LNHNV; CDR2 reads YYDKDF (reference sequence). The CDR3 region is CATSKDRGRGEKLFF. The CDR3 nucleotides read TGTGCCACCAGCAAGGACAGGGGGCGAGGAGAAAAACTGTTTTTT.

This clone was seen only once. This sequence joins TRBV27 and TRBJ2-7, with 7 bases that match TRBD1. Trimming at V came to 8 bases and at J to 2 bases, leaving 12 bases not matched to a gene. The germline V gene encodes CDR1 MNHEY and CDR2 SMNVEV (reference sequence). This CDR3 has 15 amino acids. The CDR3 protein is CASLPNRDRPYEQYF. The CDR3 DNA follows: TGTGCCAGCCTTCCCAACCGGGACAGACCCTACGAGCAGTACTTC.

V and J are TRBV3-1 (or the pseudogene TRBV3-2) and TRBJ1-2; D may be TRBD1 (6 bases). V was trimmed by 3 bases and J by 7 bases, leaving 9 bases between them. The germline V gene has CDR1 LGHDT and CDR2 YNNKEL (reference sequence). The CDR3 is 12 residues long. CDR3 sequence (DNA): TGTGCCAGCAGCCATCGGGGGGCTGGCTACACCTTC. Protein sequence: CASSHRGAGYTF.

V is TRBV24-1 and J is TRBJ1-6; 7 positions match TRBD1. The CDR3 consists of 14 residues. V was clipped by 3 bases and J by 7 bases; unmatched bases: 2. Per the germline V gene, CDR1 is KGHDR and CDR2 is SFDVKD. CDR3 in DNA: TGTGCCACCAGTGATACAGGGGTCAATTCACCCCTCCACTTT. Its protein product is CATSDTGVNSPLHF.

V is TRBV9 and J is TRBJ1-6; tentatively, D is TRBD1 (5 bases). Trimming pared 0 bases from V and 9 bases from J, leaving 10 bases between. From germline, CDR1 is SGDLS and CDR2 YYNGEE. The CDR3 length is 14 residues. Written as DNA, the CDR3 is TGTGCCAGCAGCGTAGGGGGGGACGGTTCACCCCTCCACTTT. It codes for CASSVGGDGSPLHF.

The chain uses TRBV4-2 and TRBJ2-7, with unresolved D. Germline loops: CDR1 LGHNA, CDR2 YNFKEQ. V lost 1 base and J 2 bases, leaving 9 bases between the germline ends. The CDR3 length is 14 residues. Here the CDR3 reads CASSQGQATYEQYF. CDR3 nucleotides: TGTGCCAGCAGCCAAGGGCAGGCGACCTACGAGCAGTACTTC.

The rearrangement links TRBV12-3 or TRBV12-4 to TRBJ1-1; D possibly corresponds to TRBD1 (5 bases). CDR3 length equals 12 residues. V was cut by 3 bases and J by 10 bases, with 12 bases left in between. CDR3: CASSFYLQGAFF. Here the CDR3 DNA reads TGTGCCAGCAGTTTCTACCTGCAGGGAGCTTTCTTT.

V and J are TRBV6-5 and TRBJ1-5; 11 bases agree with TRBD1. CDR3 length equals 14 residues. Per germline, CDR1 MNHEY and CDR2 SVGAGI. Trimming at V came to 7 bases and at J to 6 bases, leaving 5 bases not matched to a gene. The CDR3 is CASTGTGGRQPQHF. The DNA for the CDR3 is TGTGCCAGCACCGGGACAGGGGGTCGTCAGCCCCAGCATTTT.

The chain uses TRBV6-5 and TRBJ1-2; 10 nucleotides align to TRBD1. V shed 11 bases and J 7 bases; nucleotides not matched to a gene: 10. This CDR3 region has 13 residues. Germline V gene sequence: CDR1 MNHEY, CDR2 SVGAGI. The CDR3: CASLGDRGFGYTF. For the CDR3, the DNA is TGTGCCTCCCTAGGGGACAGGGGTTTTGGCTACACCTTC.

The chain carries TRBV7-8 and TRBJ1-2; 8 nucleotides align to TRBD1. Germline V lookup: CDR1 SGHVS, CDR2 FQNEAQ. Trimming at V came to 8 bases and at J to 8 bases, leaving 10 bases not matched to a gene. The CDR3 is 13 amino acids. Here the CDR3 DNA reads TGTGCCAGCTCCGTGGGACAGGTAGAAGGCTACACCTTC. Translation gives CASSVGQVEGYTF.